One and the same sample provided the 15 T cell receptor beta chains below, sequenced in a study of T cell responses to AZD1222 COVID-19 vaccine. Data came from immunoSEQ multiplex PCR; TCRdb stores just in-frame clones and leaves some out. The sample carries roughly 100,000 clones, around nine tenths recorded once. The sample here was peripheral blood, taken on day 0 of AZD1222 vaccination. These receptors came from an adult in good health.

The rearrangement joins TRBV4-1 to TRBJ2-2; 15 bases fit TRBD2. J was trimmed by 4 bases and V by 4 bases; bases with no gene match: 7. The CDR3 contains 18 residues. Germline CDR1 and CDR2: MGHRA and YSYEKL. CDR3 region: CASSPRTSGRVGTGELFF. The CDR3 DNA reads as TGCGCCAGCAGCCCCCGGACTAGCGGGAGGGTAGGCACCGGGGAGCTGTTTTTT.

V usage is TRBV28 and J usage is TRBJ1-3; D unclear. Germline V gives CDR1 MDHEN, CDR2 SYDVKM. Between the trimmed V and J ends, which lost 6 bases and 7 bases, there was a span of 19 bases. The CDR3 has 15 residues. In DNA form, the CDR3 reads TGTGCCAGCAGCCAGAGACCTCCCAAAAGGAACACCATATATTTT. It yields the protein CASSQRPPKRNTIYF. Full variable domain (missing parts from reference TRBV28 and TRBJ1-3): DVKVTQSSRYLVKRTGEKVFLECVQDMDHENMFWYRQDPGLGLRLIYFSYDVKMKEKGDIPEGYSVSREKKERFSLILESASTNQTSMYLCASSQRPPKRNTIYFGEGSWLTVV.

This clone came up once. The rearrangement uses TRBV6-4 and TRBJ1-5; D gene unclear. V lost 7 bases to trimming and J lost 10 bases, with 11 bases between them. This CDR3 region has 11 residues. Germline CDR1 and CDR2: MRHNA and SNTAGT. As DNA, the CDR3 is TGTGCCAGCATCTCTCCGGAACCCCAGCATTTT. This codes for CASISPEPQHF.

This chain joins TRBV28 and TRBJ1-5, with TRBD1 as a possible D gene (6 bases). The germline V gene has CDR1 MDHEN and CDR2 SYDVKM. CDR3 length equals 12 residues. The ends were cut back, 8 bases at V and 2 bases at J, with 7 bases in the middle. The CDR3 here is CASEGGNQPQHF. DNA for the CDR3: TGTGCCAGCGAGGGGGGCAATCAGCCCCAGCATTTT.

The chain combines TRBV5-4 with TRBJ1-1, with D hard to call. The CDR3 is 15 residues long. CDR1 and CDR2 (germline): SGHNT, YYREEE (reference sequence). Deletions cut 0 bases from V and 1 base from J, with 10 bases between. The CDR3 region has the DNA TGTGCCAGCAGCTTGGACAGATCACAGAACACTGAAGCTTTCTTT. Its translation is CASSLDRSQNTEAFF.

CDR3 sequence (DNA): TGCGCCAGCAGCTTGGTTAGCGGGGGCACAGATACGCAGTATTTT. Protein sequence: CASSLVSGGTDTQYF. The genes are TRBV5-1 and TRBJ2-3; TRBD2 matches 8 bases. Germline CDR1 and CDR2: SGHRS and YFSETQ. The CDR3 is made up of 15 amino acids. Trimming removed 0 bases from V and 1 base from J; junction bases left unmatched: 1.

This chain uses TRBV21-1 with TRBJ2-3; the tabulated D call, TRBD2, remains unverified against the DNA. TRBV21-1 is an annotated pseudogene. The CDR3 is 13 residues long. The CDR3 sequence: CASSNSGGDTQYF. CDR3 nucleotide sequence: TGTGCCAGCAGCAACTCTGGGGGGGATACGCAGTATTTT.

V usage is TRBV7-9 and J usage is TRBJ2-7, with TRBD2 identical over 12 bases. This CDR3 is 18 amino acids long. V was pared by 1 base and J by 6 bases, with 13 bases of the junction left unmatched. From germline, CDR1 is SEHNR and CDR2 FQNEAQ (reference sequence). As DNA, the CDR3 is TGTGCCAGCAGCTTAGGATGGGCTAGCGGGAGGGCGGTCGGCGAGCAGTACTTC. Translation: CASSLGWASGRAVGEQYF.

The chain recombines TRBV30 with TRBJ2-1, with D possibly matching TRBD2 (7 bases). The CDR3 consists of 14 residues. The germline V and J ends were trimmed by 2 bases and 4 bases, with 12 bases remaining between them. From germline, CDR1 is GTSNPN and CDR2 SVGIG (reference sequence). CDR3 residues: CAWSLGGGYNEQFF. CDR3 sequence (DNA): TGTGCCTGGAGTCTAGGGGGGGGATACAATGAGCAGTTCTTC.

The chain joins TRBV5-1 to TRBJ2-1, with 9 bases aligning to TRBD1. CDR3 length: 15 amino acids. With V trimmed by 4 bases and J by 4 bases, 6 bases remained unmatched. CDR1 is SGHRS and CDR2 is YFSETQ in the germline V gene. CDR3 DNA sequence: TGCGCCAGCAGCCCGGGACAGGGCGGGTACAATGAGCAGTTCTTC. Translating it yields CASSPGQGGYNEQFF. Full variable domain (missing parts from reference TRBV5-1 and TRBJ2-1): KAGVTQTPRYLIKTRGQQVTLSCSPISGHRSVSWYQQTPGQGLQFLFEYFSETQRNKGNFPGRFSGRQFSNSRSEMNVSTLELGDSALYLCASSPGQGGYNEQFFGPGTRLTVL.

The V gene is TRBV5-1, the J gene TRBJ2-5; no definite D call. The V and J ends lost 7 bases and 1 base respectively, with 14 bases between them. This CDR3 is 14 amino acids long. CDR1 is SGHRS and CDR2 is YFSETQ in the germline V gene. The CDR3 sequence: CASQPGSTQETQYF. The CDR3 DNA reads TGCGCCAGCCAGCCGGGCTCGACCCAAGAGACCCAGTACTTC.

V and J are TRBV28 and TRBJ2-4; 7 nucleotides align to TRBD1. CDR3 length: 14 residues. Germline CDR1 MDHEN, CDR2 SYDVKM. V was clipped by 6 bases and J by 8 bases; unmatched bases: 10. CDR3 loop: CASSRTGVVDIQYF. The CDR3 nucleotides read TGTGCCAGCAGCCGAACAGGGGTGGTTGACATTCAGTACTTC.

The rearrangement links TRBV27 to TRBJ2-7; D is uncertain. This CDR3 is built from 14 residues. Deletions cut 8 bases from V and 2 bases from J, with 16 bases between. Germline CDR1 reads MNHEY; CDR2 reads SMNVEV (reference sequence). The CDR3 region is CASRPMGETYEQYF. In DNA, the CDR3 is TGTGCCAGCCGCCCCATGGGCGAAACCTACGAGCAGTACTTC.

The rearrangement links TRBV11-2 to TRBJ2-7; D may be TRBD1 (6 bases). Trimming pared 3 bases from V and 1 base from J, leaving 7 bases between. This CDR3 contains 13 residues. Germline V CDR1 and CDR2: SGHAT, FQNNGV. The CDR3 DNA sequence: TGTGCCAGCAGCTTGGACAGATCCTACGAGCAGTACTTC. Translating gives CASSLDRSYEQYF.

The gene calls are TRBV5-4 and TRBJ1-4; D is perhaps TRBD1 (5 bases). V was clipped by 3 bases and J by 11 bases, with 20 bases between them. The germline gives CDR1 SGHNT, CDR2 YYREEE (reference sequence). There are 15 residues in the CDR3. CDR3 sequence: CASSSPGRGMEKLFF. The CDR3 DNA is TGTGCCAGCAGCTCCCCTGGAAGGGGAATGGAGAAACTGTTTTTT.